The clone carrying this T cell receptor (beta chain) was seen a handful of times. Its antigen is not known. The data are from a study of cytomegalovirus exposure and HLA in healthy donors. Whole-study findings and limits: Common viral pathogens seemed to be connected with several of the most significant clusters, according to a later analysis. In a later analysis, V- and J-gene trimming of beta chains associated with a DCLRE1C missense variant, replicated independently. A further, later analysis showed that HLA-associated TCR beta chains (compared with equally common others) were more clonally expanded. Previously analyzed data showed that most TCR beta V segments were productive at a frequency of about 87% or about 30%.

The PCR contained 60 Vbeta and 13 Jbeta primers. The table came from immunoSEQ multiplex PCR; TCRdb's copy has only in-frame clones and leaves some out. This table holds some 150,000 clones, around 10% found once. Looked up from germline, CDR1 is SEHNR and CDR2 is FQNEAQ (reference sequence). V dropped 6 bases and J dropped 1 base, with 7 bases sitting between them. CDR3 size: 13 residues. This TCR came from a male donor in good health and CMV-seronegative. Material: PBMCs. The chain carries TRBV7-9 and TRBJ2-1; TRBD2 might be the D (6 bases). CDR3 DNA: TGTGCCAGCAGGACTAGTTCCTACAATGAGCAGTTCTTC. Residues: CASRTSSYNEQFF.